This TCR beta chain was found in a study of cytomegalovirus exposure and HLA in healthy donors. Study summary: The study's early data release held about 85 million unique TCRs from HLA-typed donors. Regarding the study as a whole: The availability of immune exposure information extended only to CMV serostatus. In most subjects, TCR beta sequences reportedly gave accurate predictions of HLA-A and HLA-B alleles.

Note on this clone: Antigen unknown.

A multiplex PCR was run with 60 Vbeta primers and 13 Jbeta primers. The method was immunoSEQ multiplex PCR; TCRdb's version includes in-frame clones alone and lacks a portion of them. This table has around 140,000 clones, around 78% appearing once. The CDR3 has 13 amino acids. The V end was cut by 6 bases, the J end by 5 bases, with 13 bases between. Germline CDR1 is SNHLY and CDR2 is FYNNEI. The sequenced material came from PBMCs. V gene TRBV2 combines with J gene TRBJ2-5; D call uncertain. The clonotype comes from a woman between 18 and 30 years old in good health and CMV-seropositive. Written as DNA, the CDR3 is TGTGCCAGCAGCCTCCGACTGTGGGAGACCCAGTACTTC. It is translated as CASSLRLWETQYF.